These T cell receptor beta chains were read from a single sample in a study of blood T cell repertoires in COVID-19. Method: immunoSEQ multiplex PCR; TCRdb's copy keeps in-frame clones and lacks some. The table lists roughly 49,000 clones, 70% to 90% of them singletons. Source material: peripheral blood. The source is a human donor in a cohort sampled during active COVID-19. The CDR3 runs from the conserved cysteine through the conserved F or W.

V	J	CDR3
TRBV24-1	TRBJ2-2	CATSDWGQGADTGELFF
TRBV24-1	TRBJ2-3	CATSDLPRSSGSADTQYF
TRBV5-5	TRBJ2-3	CASSLGLAITDTQYF
TRBV3-1/TRBV3-2	TRBJ2-3	CASSLHEGGGDTQYF
TRBV27	TRBJ2-1	CASSPRTLRGEQFF
TRBV28	TRBJ1-1	CASSSPGQLNTEAFF
TRBV30	TRBJ1-2	CAWSEVGAYGYTF
TRBV6-1	TRBJ1-2	CASSERGTGGLYGYTF
TRBV12-3/TRBV12-4	TRBJ1-2	CASTLGGADGYTF
TRBV10-2	TRBJ2-7	CASGVRQATDYEQYF
TRBV28	TRBJ1-1	CASSPTGNTEAFF
TRBV19	TRBJ2-1	CASSIRRGNEQFF
TRBV7-2	TRBJ1-2	CASSPSGTGGGYGYTF
TRBV12-5	TRBJ2-1	CASGLGAGGYNEQFF
TRBV3-1/TRBV3-2	TRBJ1-6	CASSQVRGLWTPLHF
TRBV29-1	TRBJ2-1	CSVGGTNSYNEQFF
TRBV28	TRBJ1-1	CASSFSPGNTEAFF
TRBV7-8	TRBJ2-7	CASSQRGGQGGEQYF
TRBV3-1/TRBV3-2	TRBJ1-1	CASSRIDTNTEAFF
TRBV5-1	TRBJ2-5	CASSLLRGISQETQYF
TRBV9	TRBJ2-3	CASSPRGGGGAKDTQYF
TRBV6-5	TRBJ2-7	CASGREEQYF
TRBV7-9	TRBJ2-3	CASSGSWEDTQYF
TRBV7-6	TRBJ2-1	CASSFGASYNEQFF
TRBV15	TRBJ1-4	CATSRDNGANEKLFF
TRBV5-1	TRBJ2-5	CASSPGLGETQYF
TRBV6-4	TRBJ1-6	CASSDSRLGHF
TRBV4-1	TRBJ2-5	CASSQDRLALGTQYF
TRBV28	TRBJ2-3	CASSLQGAPDTQYF
TRBV3-1/TRBV3-2	TRBJ2-1	CASSLGGGSYNEQFF
TRBV20-1	TRBJ2-6	CSASMRTGANVLTF
TRBV14	TRBJ1-1	CASSRLDRSDTEAFF
TRBV5-1	TRBJ1-4	CASTTGTVNEKLFF
TRBV7-2	TRBJ2-1	CASSLFESSYNEQFF
TRBV6-2/TRBV6-3	TRBJ2-5	CASSPRSGRAQETQYF
TRBV6-6	TRBJ2-1	CASSPGTESYNEQFF
TRBV29-1	TRBJ1-4	CSVEGRGGEKLFF
TRBV6-1	TRBJ2-7	CASSEAGAGAGEQYF
TRBV18	TRBJ2-1	CASSPAGGTYNEQFF
TRBV5-1	TRBJ2-2	CASSVASGGTGELFF
TRBV7-9	TRBJ1-5	CASSFEGGNQPQHF
TRBV5-1	TRBJ2-5	CASSLPGTSGSLETQYF
TRBV14	TRBJ2-5	CASSQEKPGLAGPQETQYF
TRBV6-5	TRBJ2-1	CASSYAGGTNNEQFF
TRBV29-1	TRBJ2-5	CSVGSSGQAETQYF
TRBV18	TRBJ2-3	CASSPGLPPDTQYF
TRBV30	TRBJ1-1	CAWQRQGYTEAFF
TRBV7-9	TRBJ2-7	CASSSSWTSGEVDEQYF
TRBV5-6	TRBJ1-6	CASSLGGGFNSPLHF
TRBV5-1	TRBJ1-1	CASSFEVTNTEAFF
TRBV19	TRBJ2-2	CASSIGPTGAGAGELFF
TRBV28	TRBJ1-5	CASSLGTGEDQPQHF
TRBV29-1	TRBJ1-1	CSVEGRGSGKGEAFF
TRBV11-2	TRBJ2-1	CASSASGGARRFF
TRBV3-1/TRBV3-2	TRBJ2-7	CASSLQASRAGGREQYF